Each of the 21 T cell receptor beta chains below was sequenced from the same sample in a study of beta chain features in type 1 diabetes. cDNA synthesis used the whole RNA isolate, giving expressed TCRB sequences. Sequenced by immunoSEQ multiplex PCR; TCRdb stores in-frame clones only, minus some. The profile shows over 700,000 clones, around a sixth of them singletons. The source material was naive CD4+ T cells from blood. The receptors shown here come from a woman aged 18-35 years in good health.

A few counts support this clone. V usage is TRBV7-6 and J usage is TRBJ2-6, with D perhaps TRBD2 (5 bases). Germline V gene data show CDR1 as SGHVS and CDR2 as FNYEAQ. The CDR3 consists of 11 residues. V was shortened by 5 bases and J by 13 bases, with 9 bases between the two germline ends. Here the CDR3 DNA reads TGTGCCAGCAGCGCTACGGGAGTCCTGACTTTC. Amino acid sequence: CASSATGVLTF.

This clone was found a few times. CDR3 DNA: TGTGCCAGCAGTTTGGGAGGGATTGTAAATACGCAGTATTTT. Translated: CASSLGGIVNTQYF. J is TRBJ2-3 and V is TRBV28, with 7 bases that match TRBD2. The CDR3 is made up of 14 amino acids. Germline assignment: CDR1 MDHEN and CDR2 SYDVKM. Unmatched junction bases numbered 7, after V lost 3 bases and J lost 7 bases. Combining the CDR3 with reference TRBV28 and TRBJ2-3 gives the whole variable domain DVKVTQSSRYLVKRTGEKVFLECVQDMDHENMFWYRQDPGLGLRLIYFSYDVKMKEKGDIPEGYSVSREKKERFSLILESASTNQTSMYLCASSLGGIVNTQYFGPGTRLTVL.

This clone turned up a few times. This chain joins TRBV9 and TRBJ2-1, with D unresolved. Germline assignment: CDR1 SGDLS and CDR2 YYNGEE. This CDR3 comprises 13 residues. Trimming pared 1 base from V and 7 bases from J, leaving 9 bases between. CDR3 sequence: CASSVRPTNEQFF. The CDR3 nucleotides are TGTGCCAGCAGCGTACGTCCCACTAATGAGCAGTTCTTC.

This chain uses TRBV19 with TRBJ2-7; weak D call: TRBD1 (6 bases). Germline CDR1 is LNHDA and CDR2 is SQIVND (reference sequence). With 3 bases removed from V and 5 bases from J, the gap between germline ends came to 11 bases. There are 13 residues in the CDR3. CDR3 amino acids: CASSMVGADEQYF. For the CDR3, the DNA is TGTGCCAGTAGTATGGTGGGGGCGGACGAGCAGTACTTC. The full variable domain, in which reference TRBV19 and TRBJ2-7 provide the parts outside the CDR3, is DGGITQSPKYLFRKEGQNVTLSCEQNLNHDAMYWYRQDPGQGLRLIYYSQIVNDFQKGDIAEGYSVSREKKESFPLTVTSAQKNPTAFYLCASSMVGADEQYFGPGTRLTVT.

The V call is TRBV10-3, the J call TRBJ2-1; maybe TRBD1 (6 bases). The V gene lost 6 bases and the J gene lost 4 bases, with 16 bases spanning the gap. The CDR3 totals 15 residues. The germline gives CDR1 ENHRY, CDR2 SYGVKD. The CDR3 nucleotides are TGTGCCATCAGCTCCCCCCCGACAGGATACAATGAGCAGTTCTTC. Residues: CAISSPPTGYNEQFF.

The chain is built from TRBV29-1 and TRBJ1-2; D ambiguous. V was trimmed by 4 bases and J by 4 bases, leaving 13 bases between them. Per the germline V gene, CDR1 is SQVTM and CDR2 is ANQGSEA. The CDR3 runs to 13 residues. Here the CDR3 reads CSVAARHFYGYTF. CDR3 nucleotides: TGCAGCGTTGCCGCACGGCATTTCTATGGCTACACCTTC.

This clone was detected a few times. The chain links TRBV5-4 to TRBJ2-7, with 8 bases identical to TRBD2. Germline CDR1 SGHNT, CDR2 YYREEE (reference sequence). The CDR3 length is 14 residues. The J segment lost 5 bases and the V segment lost 0 bases, leaving 4 bases of the junction unmatched. CDR3 sequence reads: CASSLAVTSDEQYF. Here the CDR3 DNA reads TGTGCCAGCAGCTTGGCCGTGACTAGCGACGAGCAGTACTTC.

The rearrangement uses TRBV15 and TRBJ2-5, with TRBD2 matching over 7 bases. CDR3 length: 15 amino acids. V trimming: 0 bases; J trimming: 4 bases; junction bases outside the gene matches: 5. Germline CDR1 and CDR2: LNHNV and YYDKDF (reference sequence). The CDR3 is CATSREGGSGETQYF. CDR3 nucleotide sequence: TGTGCCACCAGCAGAGAGGGCGGGAGTGGAGAGACCCAGTACTTC.

The CDR3 DNA reads TGCGCCAGCAGCTTGGGACAGAATGCTGGCTACACCTTC. Amino acids: CASSLGQNAGYTF. The J gene is TRBJ1-2, the V gene TRBV5-1; possible D gene TRBD1, 5 bases. V was pared by 0 bases and J by 7 bases, with 10 bases between. The CDR3 has 13 residues. Germline assignment: CDR1 SGHRS and CDR2 YFSETQ.

This chain connects TRBV18 to TRBJ2-1, with 11 bases aligning to TRBD1. Per germline, CDR1 KGHSH and CDR2 LQKENI. The CDR3 contains 15 residues. With 4 bases clipped from V and 6 bases from J, the junction kept 5 bases outside the gene matches. The CDR3 reads CASSLQGTGGNEQFF. CDR3 nucleotides: TGTGCCAGCTCACTACAGGGGACAGGGGGCAATGAGCAGTTCTTC.

This clone was counted a few times. This chain joins TRBV7-9 and TRBJ2-1, with 13 nucleotides matching TRBD2. The CDR3 is 16 amino acids. Germline trimming cut 4 bases from V and 7 bases from J; bases unmatched to any gene: 7. The germline V gene encodes CDR1 SEHNR and CDR2 FQNEAQ (reference sequence). The CDR3 DNA reads as TGTGCCAGCAGCTCAGCCGGGACTAGCGGGACTAATGAGCAGTTCTTC. Translating gives CASSSAGTSGTNEQFF. The variable domain in full, completed from reference TRBV7-9 and TRBJ2-1, reads DTGVSQNPRHKITKRGQNVTFRCDPISEHNRLYWYRQTLGQGPEFLTYFQNEAQLEKSRLLSDRFSAERPKGSFSTLEIQRTEQGDSAMYLCASSSAGTSGTNEQFFGPGTRLTVL.

The table lists this clone with a few counts. V and J are TRBV21-1 and TRBJ2-7; TRBD1 was called by the table and not checked on the DNA. TRBV21-1 is deemed a pseudogene. The CDR3 is 15 amino acids. The CDR3 loop is CASRFRTGGTYEQYF. CDR3 DNA sequence: TGTGCCAGCAGATTTAGGACAGGGGGCACTTACGAGCAGTACTTC.

In its sample, this clone was seen a few times. The chain employs TRBV7-9 and TRBJ1-1; D is unclear. There are 13 residues in the CDR3. Germline CDR1 is SEHNR and CDR2 is FQNEAQ (reference sequence). Trimming left V 3 bases short and J 4 bases short, with 9 bases between. The CDR3, as DNA: TGTGCCAGCAGCTTCAACGGTCTCACTGAAGCTTTCTTT. Translating it yields CASSFNGLTEAFF.

As concerns this clone: Other nucleotide sequences in the sample specify the same CDR3. Here the CDR3 reads CSVAGTVKETQYF. The CDR3 nucleotides read TGCAGCGTTGCTGGGACAGTGAAAGAGACCCAGTACTTC. This chain connects TRBV29-1 to TRBJ2-5, with 7 positions matching TRBD1. J gave up 3 bases and V 4 bases, and 5 bases lay outside the gene matches. CDR1 is SQVTM, CDR2 ANQGSEA, per germline. This CDR3 is 13 amino acids long.

This clone turned up a few times. The rearrangement joins TRBV2 to TRBJ2-1; 7 bases line up with TRBD1. This CDR3 is 15 amino acids long. Germline V gives CDR1 SNHLY, CDR2 FYNNEI. V gave up 4 bases and J gave up 1 base; unmatched junction bases: 4. CDR3 residues: CASSGDRASYNEQFF. CDR3 sequence (DNA): TGTGCCAGCAGTGGAGACAGGGCTTCCTACAATGAGCAGTTCTTC.

The chain links TRBV7-9 to TRBJ2-1; TRBD2 agrees at 10 bases. Unmatched junction bases numbered 10, after V lost 6 bases and J lost 2 bases. The CDR3 is 17 amino acids. Germline V gene sequence: CDR1 SEHNR, CDR2 FQNEAQ (reference sequence). The CDR3 reads CASSGRLAGGPYNEQFF. The CDR3, as DNA: TGTGCCAGCAGTGGCCGACTAGCGGGCGGGCCCTACAATGAGCAGTTCTTC.

This clone has only a few counts. The rearrangement uses TRBV7-2 and TRBJ2-1; no definite D call. CDR1 and CDR2 (germline): SGHTA, FQGNSA. The V end lost 1 base, the J end lost 7 bases, and 11 bases lay between the germline ends. The length of the CDR3 is 14 residues. The CDR3 nucleotides are TGTGCCAGCAGCTTAGGCGCCCCCTCTAATGAGCAGTTCTTC. Residues: CASSLGAPSNEQFF.

This clone has only a few counts. The V gene is TRBV7-2, the J gene TRBJ2-7, with D maybe TRBD2 (6 bases). Trimming took 6 bases from V and 0 from J, leaving 12 bases between them. The CDR3 runs to 14 residues. Germline V lookup: CDR1 SGHTA, CDR2 FQGNSA. The CDR3 reads CASSQGGSSYEQYF. CDR3 sequence (DNA): TGTGCCAGCAGTCAGGGAGGTTCCTCCTACGAGCAGTACTTC.

The V gene is TRBV6-6, the J gene TRBJ2-1; TRBD2 is a possible D gene (5 bases). The CDR3 sequence is 13 residues long. CDR1 and CDR2 from the germline V gene are MNHNY and SVGAGI (reference sequence). Trimming took off 5 bases at V and 4 bases at J, with 9 bases between the two ends. The CDR3 DNA reads as TGTGCCAGCAGTCTGGACTCTTACAATGAGCAGTTCTTC. Amino acids: CASSLDSYNEQFF.

V and J are TRBV28 and TRBJ2-3, with TRBD2 matching 15 bases. Germline lookup yields CDR1 MDHEN and CDR2 SYDVKM. J gave up 4 bases and V 8 bases, and 13 bases lay outside the gene matches. The CDR3 contains 18 residues. CDR3 loop: CASPPGTSGRLAPDTQYF. In DNA, the CDR3 is TGTGCCAGCCCTCCCGGGACTAGCGGGAGGTTAGCGCCAGATACGCAGTATTTT.

This clone has just a few counts. The chain has TRBV15 and TRBJ2-1; D is possibly TRBD2 (5 bases). In germline, CDR1 is LNHNV, CDR2 YYDKDF (reference sequence). V lost 3 bases, J lost 0 bases, and 15 bases lay in between. There are 17 residues in the CDR3. DNA for the CDR3: TGTGCCACCAGCAGTTTGGGGATGGGGAGCTCCTACAATGAGCAGTTCTTC. This encodes CATSSLGMGSSYNEQFF.